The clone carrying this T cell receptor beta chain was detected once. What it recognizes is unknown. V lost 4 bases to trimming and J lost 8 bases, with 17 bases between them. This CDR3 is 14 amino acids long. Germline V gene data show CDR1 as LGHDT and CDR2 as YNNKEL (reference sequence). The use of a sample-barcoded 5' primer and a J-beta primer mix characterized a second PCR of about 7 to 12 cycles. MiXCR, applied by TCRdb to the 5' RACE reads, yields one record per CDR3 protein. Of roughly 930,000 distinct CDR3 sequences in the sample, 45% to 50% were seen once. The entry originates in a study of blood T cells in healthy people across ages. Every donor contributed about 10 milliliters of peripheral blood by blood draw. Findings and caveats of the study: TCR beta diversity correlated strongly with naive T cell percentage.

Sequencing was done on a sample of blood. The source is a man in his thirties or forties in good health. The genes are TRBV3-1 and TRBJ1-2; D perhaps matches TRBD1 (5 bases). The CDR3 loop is CASSPLGGALGYTF. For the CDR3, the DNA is TGTGCCAGCAGCCCGCTCGGAGGGGCGCTGGGCTACACCTTC.